The clone carrying this T cell receptor beta chain was detected ten times or more. As yet, its antigen is unknown. Time point of the sample: newly diagnosed GD, antithyroid drugs for less than 3 months. With RNA extracted from PBMCs as input, the TCR library was made. This record belongs to a study of regulatory T cells in long-lasting Graves disease. Notes on the study in general: With a small sample size, accuracy may have been reduced.

Trimming took 7 bases from V and 5 from J, leaving 14 bases between them. This CDR3 has 13 amino acids. CDR1 and CDR2 from the germline V gene are LNHDA and SQIVND (reference sequence). Combining iRepertoire HTBI primers with Arm-PCR of CDR3 regions, the authors built TCR beta libraries. One entry per CDR3 protein, called by TCRdb with MiXCR from the multiplex PCR reads. The profile shows roughly 420,000 distinct CDR3 sequences, 12% to 15% of them singletons. These data are also associated with another study on T cells in Graves' hyperthyroidism and ophthalmopathy. This second report adds: Ophthalmopathy cases were set apart from stable hyperthyroidism by a 13 V-J model.

The sequences come from peripheral blood mononuclear cells (PBMCs), collected at new diagnosis, from a patient treated with antithyroid drugs. This sequence originates from a woman aged 45-60 years with Graves disease. The chain has TRBV19 and TRBJ1-1, with D uncertain. The CDR3 reads CASTDVEETEAFF. The DNA for the CDR3 is TGTGCCAGTACGGACGTCGAGGAGACTGAAGCTTTCTTT.